These 4 T cell receptor beta chains originate from one sample sequenced in a study of cytomegalovirus exposure and HLA in healthy donors. Here immunoSEQ multiplex PCR was the method, and the copy in TCRdb shows in-frame clones only, minus some. The sample carries more than 120,000 clones, more than 85% recorded once. Source material: PBMCs. Receptors were obtained from a man between 18 and 35 years old in good health and CMV-seropositive.

The J gene is TRBJ1-1, the V gene TRBV11-3, with a tentative D call TRBD1 (6 bases). This CDR3 is 16 amino acids long. The V end was cut by 4 bases, the J end by 0 bases, with 15 bases between. Germline CDR1 reads SGHNT; CDR2 reads YENEEA. DNA of the CDR3: TGTGCCAGCAGCTCAGGACAGACGGCAATGAACACTGAAGCTTTCTTT. Translating gives CASSSGQTAMNTEAFF.

The chain links TRBV5-4 to TRBJ1-3; TRBD1 is a possible D gene (6 bases). The CDR3 loop spans 14 amino acids. CDR1 and CDR2 from the germline V gene are SGHNT and YYREEE (reference sequence). V lost 2 bases to trimming and J lost 2 bases, with 8 bases between them. The CDR3 loop reads CASSLGGAGNTIYF. In DNA form, the CDR3 reads TGTGCCAGCAGCTTAGGGGGAGCTGGAAACACCATATATTTT.

The chain carries TRBV30 and TRBJ2-7; a weak D match, TRBD1 (6 bases). Per germline, CDR1 GTSNPN and CDR2 SVGIG (reference sequence). The CDR3 has 12 residues. The V gene lost 2 bases and the J gene lost 2 bases, with 7 bases spanning the gap. CDR3 sequence reads: CAWSRQAYEQYF. CDR3 in DNA: TGTGCCTGGAGTAGACAGGCCTACGAGCAGTACTTC.

CDR3 loop: CASSILAGALYEQYF. CDR3 sequence (DNA): TGTGCCAGCAGCATACTAGCGGGAGCTCTGTACGAGCAGTACTTC. This rearrangement joins TRBV11-2 to TRBJ2-7; 11 bases are a match to TRBD2. CDR1 SGHAT and CDR2 FQNNGV come from the germline V gene. The CDR3 has 15 amino acids. V trimming: 5 bases; J trimming: 4 bases; junction bases outside the gene matches: 7.